These 27 T cell receptor beta chains were sequenced from one sample in a study of blood T cell repertoires in COVID-19. The data were produced by immunoSEQ multiplex PCR, yet TCRdb's version contains in-frame clones alone and is incomplete. Seen here are under 150,000 clones, about 91% observed once, and the top ten hold 28%. Source material: peripheral blood. These receptors all come from a human donor in a cohort sampled during active COVID-19.

The chain is built from TRBV9 and TRBJ2-7; TRBD2 agrees at 10 bases. The CDR3 has 14 amino acids. Losses at the gene ends were 0 bases for V and 3 bases for J; bases not matched to a gene: 0. Germline-derived CDR1 and CDR2 are SGDLS and YYNGEE. The CDR3 region is CASSVGTSGYEQYF. CDR3 DNA sequence: TGTGCCAGCAGCGTAGGGACTAGCGGCTACGAGCAGTACTTC.

The gene calls are TRBV5-1 and TRBJ2-5; 12 nucleotides match TRBD2. This CDR3 region has 14 residues. The germline V gene encodes CDR1 SGHRS and CDR2 YFSETQ. V dropped 4 bases and J dropped 5; count of bases not matched to a gene: 3. CDR3 sequence: CASSRTSGDETQYF. The CDR3 region has the DNA TGCGCCAGCAGCAGGACTAGCGGGGATGAGACCCAGTACTTC.

The genes are TRBV11-2 and TRBJ2-5; D is perhaps TRBD2 (6 bases). Germline V lookup: CDR1 SGHAT, CDR2 FQNNGV. This CDR3 is built from 13 residues. The V gene lost 7 bases and the J gene lost 4 bases, with 13 bases spanning the gap. The CDR3 reads CASTVSGRETQYF. For the CDR3, the DNA is TGTGCCAGCACCGTGTCCGGGAGAGAGACCCAGTACTTC.

The V gene is TRBV6-1, the J gene TRBJ1-2; TRBD1 matches 10 bases. Trimming at V came to 2 bases and at J to 6 bases, leaving 6 bases not matched to a gene. CDR3 size: 15 residues. Germline CDR1 is MNHNS and CDR2 is SASEGT. This CDR3 reads CASSEPGQGINGYTF. CDR3 in DNA: TGTGCCAGCAGTGAACCGGGACAGGGGATCAATGGCTACACCTTC.

CDR3 coding DNA: TGTGCCAGCAGCCTGGGACAGGGCCCCCTCAATGAGCAGTTCTTC. Translation: CASSLGQGPLNEQFF. The chain joins TRBV7-2 to TRBJ2-1; 9 bases match TRBD1. The CDR3 has 15 residues. V lost 5 bases, J lost 6 bases, and 8 bases stayed unmatched. Germline-derived CDR1 and CDR2 are SGHTA and FQGNSA.

The chain employs TRBV5-6 and TRBJ2-3, with D maybe TRBD2 (5 bases). CDR1 and CDR2 from the germline V gene are SGHDT and YYEEEE. This CDR3 contains 14 residues. V lost 0 bases to trimming and J lost 4 bases, with 9 bases between them. The CDR3 region has the DNA TGTGCCAGCAGCTTGGCGGGGTATTCAGATACGCAGTATTTT. Translated: CASSLAGYSDTQYF.

In this sample, this clone turned up a few times. V gene TRBV7-9 combines with J gene TRBJ1-2, with D perhaps matching TRBD1 (6 bases). Trimming removed 4 bases from V and 4 bases from J, with 13 bases in between. Germline CDR1 and CDR2: SEHNR and FQNEAQ (reference sequence). The CDR3 totals 14 residues. CDR3 residues: CASSSPETGYGYTF. CDR3 DNA sequence: TGTGCCAGCAGCTCCCCGGAGACAGGCTATGGCTACACCTTC.

The V call is TRBV7-9, the J call TRBJ2-1; possibly TRBD2 for D (5 bases). V lost 5 bases, J lost 7 bases, and 12 bases lay in between. The germline gives CDR1 SEHNR, CDR2 FQNEAQ (reference sequence). The CDR3 loop spans 13 amino acids. The CDR3 loop reads CASSRSSGNEQFF. The CDR3 region has the DNA TGTGCCAGCAGCCGAAGCTCGGGGAATGAGCAGTTCTTC.

The gene calls are TRBV5-6 and TRBJ2-7; 8 bases fit TRBD2. The CDR3 is made up of 14 amino acids. The J segment lost 4 bases and the V segment lost 6 bases, leaving 9 bases of the junction unmatched. Germline V lookup: CDR1 SGHDT, CDR2 YYEEEE. CDR3 in amino acids: CASIPSGGLYEQYF. As DNA, the CDR3 is TGTGCCAGCATCCCCTCGGGGGGGCTGTACGAGCAGTACTTC.

The chain employs TRBV12-3 or TRBV12-4 and TRBJ2-1; 8 nucleotides match TRBD2. This CDR3 spans 12 amino acids. The ends lost 6 bases at V and 6 bases at J; junction bases unmatched: 1. The CDR3 DNA reads TGTGCCAGCAGACGGGGGGGCAATGAGCAGTTCTTC. The encoded protein is CASRRGGNEQFF.

Comment on this clone: The junction departs from the called germline gene at one end, perhaps through a read error. The chain is built from TRBV7-7 and TRBJ2-5, with TRBD2 matching over 7 bases. The CDR3 runs to 15 residues. The germline gives CDR1 SSHAT, CDR2 FNYEAQ (reference sequence). The DNA for the CDR3 is TGTGCTAGCAGCCCCCTGACTAGCTCCAAGGAGACCCAGTACTTC. Its translation: CASSPLTSSKETQYF. Based on the CDR3 plus reference TRBV7-7 and TRBJ2-5, the full variable domain is GAGVSQSPRYKVTKRGQDVTLRCDPISSHATLYWYQQALGQGPEFLTYFNYEAQPDKSGLPSDRFSAERPEGSISTLTIQRTEQRDSAMYRCASSPLTSSKETQYFGPGTRLLVL.

The rearrangement joins TRBV3-1 (or the pseudogene TRBV3-2) to TRBJ2-1; D not resolved. CDR1 is LGHDT and CDR2 is YNNKEL in the germline V gene (reference sequence). This CDR3 is 14 amino acids long. With 2 bases removed from V and 5 bases from J, the gap between germline ends came to 10 bases. CDR3: CASSQPARNNEQFF. DNA for the CDR3: TGTGCCAGCAGCCAACCTGCTAGAAACAATGAGCAGTTCTTC.

The chain links TRBV9 to TRBJ1-2, with no clear D. CDR3 size: 15 residues. Germline lookup yields CDR1 SGDLS and CDR2 YYNGEE. Trimming took off 0 bases at V and 4 bases at J, with 13 bases between the two ends. The CDR3 loop reads CASSVDGAYSYGYTF. In nucleotides, the CDR3 is TGTGCCAGCAGCGTAGACGGAGCCTACTCCTATGGCTACACCTTC.

This chain joins TRBV5-4 and TRBJ2-7; possible D gene TRBD1, 5 bases. In germline, CDR1 is SGHNT, CDR2 YYREEE (reference sequence). This CDR3 spans 12 amino acids. Trimming took off 3 bases at V and 6 bases at J, with 10 bases between the two ends. CDR3 nucleotides: TGTGCCAGCAGCTCGTCAGGGTTCGAGCAGTACTTC. Translation: CASSSSGFEQYF.

The sample holds a few counts of this clone. The chain employs TRBV9 and TRBJ2-3, with D unclear. In germline, CDR1 is SGDLS, CDR2 YYNGEE. Trimming took off 0 bases at V and 2 bases at J, with 4 bases between the two ends. The CDR3 totals 13 residues. The DNA of the CDR3 is TGTGCCAGCAGCGTAGGCGACACAGATACGCAGTATTTT. This encodes CASSVGDTDTQYF.

The rearrangement uses TRBV19 and TRBJ1-2, with D unresolved. The germline V gene encodes CDR1 LNHDA and CDR2 SQIVND (reference sequence). V was shortened by 3 bases and J by 4 bases, with 18 bases between the two germline ends. This CDR3 is 16 amino acids long. CDR3: CASSIPRITSVYGYTF. The CDR3 DNA follows: TGTGCCAGTAGTATCCCCAGGATAACCTCAGTCTATGGCTACACCTTC.

V is TRBV9 and J is TRBJ2-1; 9 bases fit TRBD1. Germline trimming cut 3 bases from V and 8 bases from J; bases unmatched to any gene: 3. The CDR3 consists of 13 residues. Germline CDR1 and CDR2: SGDLS and YYNGEE. The CDR3 loop is CASSAGTGHEQFF. CDR3 in DNA: TGTGCCAGCAGCGCGGGGACAGGGCATGAGCAGTTCTTC.

This chain connects TRBV11-2 to TRBJ2-2; TRBD2 agrees at 8 bases. This CDR3 comprises 14 residues. Trimming cost V 1 base and J 6 bases; bases outside gene matches: 1. Germline V CDR1 and CDR2: SGHAT, FQNNGV. CDR3 region: CASSLAGGPGELFF. The CDR3 nucleotides are TGTGCCAGCAGCTTAGCGGGGGGGCCCGGGGAGCTGTTTTTT.

The CDR3 DNA is TGTGCCAGCAGTGAAGCAGCGGGGGCTGGAAACACCATATATTTT. Its protein product is CASSEAAGAGNTIYF. V is TRBV2 and J is TRBJ1-3; D is possibly TRBD1 (5 bases). The CDR3 totals 15 residues. CDR1 and CDR2 from the germline V gene are SNHLY and FYNNEI. Trimming left V 0 bases short and J 2 bases short, with 8 bases between.

The chain is built from TRBV7-3 and TRBJ2-5, with 8 bases lining up with TRBD1. The CDR3 totals 14 residues. The germline CDR1 and CDR2 sequences are SGHTA and FQGTGA. The junction had 5 bases not matched to a gene; V was cut back by 4 bases and J by 4 bases. The CDR3, as DNA: TGTGCCAGCAGCTACCAGGGGGCGGGAGAGACCCAGTACTTC. Its protein is CASSYQGAGETQYF.

The chain employs TRBV15 and TRBJ1-2, with 7 bases fitting TRBD1. J lost 2 bases, V lost 5 bases, and 5 bases had no gene match. The germline V gene has CDR1 LNHNV and CDR2 YYDKDF (reference sequence). This CDR3 region has 14 residues. This chain's CDR3 is CATSPTGINYGYTF. CDR3 DNA: TGTGCCACCAGCCCGACAGGGATCAACTATGGCTACACCTTC.

CDR3 in DNA: TGTGCCAGCAGTGCGCGCCGCCCCGGGGAGCCTCTAGATACGCAGTATTTT. Protein: CASSARRPGEPLDTQYF. V and J are TRBV6-1 and TRBJ2-3; possibly TRBD2 for D (5 bases). The V and J ends lost 4 bases and 5 bases respectively, with 22 bases between them. The CDR3 runs to 17 residues. Germline V gives CDR1 MNHNS, CDR2 SASEGT.

V gene TRBV20-1 combines with J gene TRBJ2-2; 8 positions match TRBD2. V trimming: 3 bases; J trimming: 0 bases; junction bases outside the gene matches: 6. The CDR3 loop spans 16 amino acids. Germline V CDR1 and CDR2: DFQATT, SNEGSKA (reference sequence). CDR3 sequence reads: CSASGLSGANTGELFF. CDR3 in DNA: TGCAGTGCTAGTGGCCTTAGCGGGGCGAACACCGGGGAGCTGTTTTTT.

V usage is TRBV5-5 and J usage is TRBJ1-2; 7 positions agree with TRBD1. The CDR3 runs to 17 residues. Germline V gene sequence: CDR1 SGHKS, CDR2 YYEKEE (reference sequence). V gave up 0 bases and J gave up 10 bases; unmatched junction bases: 18. The CDR3 here is CASSLETGNVRSNAYTF. CDR3 DNA: TGTGCCAGCAGCTTGGAGACAGGGAATGTTCGATCGAATGCCTACACCTTC.

This clone occurred once. CDR3 amino acids: CASSLGQLYNEQFF. The CDR3 DNA is TGTGCCAGCAGCTTGGGACAGTTGTACAATGAGCAGTTCTTC. The chain has TRBV11-1 and TRBJ2-1; 7 bases map to TRBD1. The junction had 3 bases not matched to a gene; V was cut back by 3 bases and J by 4 bases. CDR3 length equals 14 residues. Germline values: CDR1 SGHAT, CDR2 FQDESV (reference sequence).

The chain employs TRBV7-9 and TRBJ2-3; no definite D call. Trimming shortened V by 2 bases and J by 0 bases, and 9 bases separated the two germline ends. Germline-derived CDR1 and CDR2 are SEHNR and FQNEAQ (reference sequence). The CDR3 sequence is 15 residues long. The CDR3 is CASSLYSGSTDTQYF. The DNA of the CDR3 is TGTGCCAGCAGCTTATACTCGGGTAGCACAGATACGCAGTATTTT.

The rearrangement links TRBV5-5 to TRBJ2-3; TRBD2 agrees at 9 bases. Trimming at V came to 5 bases and at J to 1 base, leaving 11 bases not matched to a gene. The CDR3 consists of 17 residues. Germline CDR1 is SGHKS and CDR2 is YYEKEE (reference sequence). Here the CDR3 DNA reads TGTGCCAGCAGTCTGAGTGGGCTAGCGGGGCGCACAGATACGCAGTATTTT. Its translation is CASSLSGLAGRTDTQYF.